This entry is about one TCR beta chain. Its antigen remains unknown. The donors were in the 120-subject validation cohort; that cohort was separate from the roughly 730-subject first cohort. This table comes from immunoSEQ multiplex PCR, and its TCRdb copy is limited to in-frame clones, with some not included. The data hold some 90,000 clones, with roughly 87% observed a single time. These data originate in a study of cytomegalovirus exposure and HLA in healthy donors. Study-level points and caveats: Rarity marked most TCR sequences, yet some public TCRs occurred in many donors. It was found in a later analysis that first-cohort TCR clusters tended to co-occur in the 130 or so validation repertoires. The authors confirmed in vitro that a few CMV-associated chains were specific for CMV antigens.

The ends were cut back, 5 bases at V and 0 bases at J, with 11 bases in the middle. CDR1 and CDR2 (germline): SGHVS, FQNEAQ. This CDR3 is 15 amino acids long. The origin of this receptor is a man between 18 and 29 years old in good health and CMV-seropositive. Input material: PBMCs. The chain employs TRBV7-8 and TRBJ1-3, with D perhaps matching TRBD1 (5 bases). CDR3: CASSGRASSGNTIYF. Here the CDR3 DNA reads TGTGCCAGCAGCGGCAGGGCTTCCTCTGGAAACACCATATATTTT. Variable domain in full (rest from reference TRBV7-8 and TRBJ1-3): GAGVSQSPRYKVAKRGQDVALRCDPISGHVSLFWYQQALGQGPEFLTYFQNEAQLDKSGLPSDRFFAERPEGSVSTLKIQRTQQEDSAVYLCASSGRASSGNTIYFGEGSWLTVV.